Below, 8 T cell receptor beta chains from the same sample are listed, as sequenced in a study of shared clonotypes between healthy human individuals (dated by TCRdb to between 2020 and 2021). CD8 naive samples were obtained by positive selection for CCR7 among CD45RO-negative cells, yielding a CD45RA+CCR7+ population from which TemRA cells were excluded. The library relied on the immunoSEQ multiplex PCR assay. TCRdb provides this immuneACCESS table in a form limited to in-frame rearrangements. Some clones are lacking; in checked studies, under half of them reflect an unresolved V gene, and why the rest are absent is not known. The sample records 1.5 million to 2.5 million clones, approximately 94% of which are singletons. The ten top clones hold approximately 1% of the sample. Specimen: naive CD8+ T cells sorted from blood. The sample's cell subset or site label, in plain terms: CD45RA+CCR7+. Receptor source: a man in his late teens or twenties in good health.

This chain joins TRBV5-6 and TRBJ2-5; 7 bases are shared with TRBD1. This CDR3 is 14 amino acids long. The V gene end was trimmed by 5 bases and the J gene end by 2 bases; junction bases not matched to a gene: 6. Germline V gene data show CDR1 as SGHDT and CDR2 as YYEEEE. For the CDR3, the DNA is TGTGCCAGCAGTACGGGACAGAATCAAGAGACCCAGTACTTC. Its protein is CASSTGQNQETQYF.

Remarks on this clone: Other DNA sequences in this specimen translate into the identical CDR3. CDR3 nucleotide sequence: TGTGCCAGCAGCGTAGCCGGGACAGGGTTAGCTGAAGCTTTCTTT. Protein product: CASSVAGTGLAEAFF. This chain joins TRBV9 and TRBJ1-1, with 9 positions matching TRBD1. CDR3 length equals 15 residues. Looked up from germline, CDR1 is SGDLS and CDR2 is YYNGEE. Trimming cost V 0 bases and J 6 bases; bases outside gene matches: 6.

Concerning this clone itself: Within the sample, other DNA sequences also encode this same CDR3. The gene calls are TRBV28 and TRBJ2-7, with 9 bases that match TRBD1. The CDR3 spans 15 residues. The germline V gene has CDR1 MDHEN and CDR2 SYDVKM. The J segment lost 3 bases and the V segment lost 5 bases, leaving 8 bases of the junction unmatched. The CDR3 spells CASSDPGQGFYEQYF. The DNA of the CDR3 is TGTGCCAGCAGTGACCCGGGACAGGGATTCTACGAGCAGTACTTC. The full variable domain, completed using reference TRBV28 and TRBJ2-7, is DVKVTQSSRYLVKRTGEKVFLECVQDMDHENMFWYRQDPGLGLRLIYFSYDVKMKEKGDIPEGYSVSREKKERFSLILESASTNQTSMYLCASSDPGQGFYEQYFGPGTRLTVT.

The chain links TRBV30 to TRBJ2-7, with a possible D match to TRBD2 (5 bases). Trimming removed 2 bases at V and 1 base at J, with 12 bases between. The CDR3 consists of 14 residues. In germline, CDR1 is GTSNPN, CDR2 SVGIG (reference sequence). The CDR3 DNA follows: TGTGCCTGGAGTCTCGGGGAACCATCCTACGAGCAGTACTTC. Its translation is CAWSLGEPSYEQYF.

The V call is TRBV27, the J call TRBJ2-3, with D possibly being TRBD1 (6 bases). This CDR3 has 14 amino acids. The V gene lost 3 bases and the J gene lost 2 bases, with 9 bases spanning the gap. Per germline, CDR1 MNHEY and CDR2 SMNVEV (reference sequence). Here the CDR3 reads CASSFRQDTDTQYF. CDR3 in DNA: TGTGCCAGCAGTTTTCGACAGGACACAGATACGCAGTATTTT.

This chain links TRBV29-1 with TRBJ2-2; D possibly corresponds to TRBD2 (5 bases). The germline CDR1 and CDR2 sequences are SQVTM and ANQGSEA. CDR3 length: 12 residues. Trimming cost V 6 bases and J 1 base, with 6 bases left between them. CDR3 protein: CSVGENTGELFF. CDR3 bases: TGCAGCGTCGGGGAGAACACCGGGGAGCTGTTTTTT.

The chain combines TRBV4-2 with TRBJ1-5, with no clear D. The CDR3 totals 16 residues. Between the trimmed V and J ends, which lost 0 bases and 4 bases, there was a span of 13 bases. Germline CDR1 LGHNA, CDR2 YNFKEQ. The CDR3 coding sequence is TGTGCCAGCAGCCAAGAAACTGGCATATGGAATCAGCCCCAGCATTTT. Protein product: CASSQETGIWNQPQHF.

This chain links TRBV6-6 with TRBJ2-2; D possibly uses TRBD1 or TRBD2 (7 bases each). CDR1 and CDR2 (germline): MNHNY, SVGAGI (reference sequence). The CDR3 spans 15 residues. Trimming took off 2 bases at V and 6 bases at J, with 13 bases between the two ends. Here the CDR3 reads CASSYPAGGAGELFF. CDR3 sequence (DNA): TGTGCCAGCAGTTACCCGGCAGGGGGGGCCGGGGAGCTGTTTTTT.